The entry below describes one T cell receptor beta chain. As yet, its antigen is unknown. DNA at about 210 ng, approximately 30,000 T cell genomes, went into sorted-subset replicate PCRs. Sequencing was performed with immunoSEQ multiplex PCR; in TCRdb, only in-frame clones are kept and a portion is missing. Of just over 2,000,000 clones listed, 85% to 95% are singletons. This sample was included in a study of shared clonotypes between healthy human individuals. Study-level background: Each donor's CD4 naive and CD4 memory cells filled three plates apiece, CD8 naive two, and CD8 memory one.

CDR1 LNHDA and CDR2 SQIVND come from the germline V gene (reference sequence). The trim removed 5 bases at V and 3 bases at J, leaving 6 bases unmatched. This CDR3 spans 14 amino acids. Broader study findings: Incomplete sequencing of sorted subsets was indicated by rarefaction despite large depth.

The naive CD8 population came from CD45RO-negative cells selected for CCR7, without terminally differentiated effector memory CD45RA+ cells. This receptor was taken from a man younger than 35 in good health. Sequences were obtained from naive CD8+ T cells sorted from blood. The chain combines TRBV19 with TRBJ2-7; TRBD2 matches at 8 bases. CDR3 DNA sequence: TGTGCCAGTAGTCCCACGGCGGGAGGCTACGAGCAGTACTTC. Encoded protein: CASSPTAGGYEQYF.